Presented here are 17 T cell receptor beta chains from one specimen sequenced in a study of naive CD8 T cells in extremely preterm neonates. TCRdb's table, derived via immunoSEQ multiplex PCR, lists solely in-frame clones and lacks some. The data hold over 3,500 clones, with 97% observed a single time. Sequenced sample: naive CD8+ T cells from blood. Receptors originate from a human donor in good health.

The sample holds one count of this clone. The chain is built from TRBV11-2 and TRBJ2-3; 12 bases line up with TRBD2. CDR1 is SGHAT and CDR2 is FQNNGV in the germline V gene. Germline trimming cut 6 bases from V and 6 bases from J; bases unmatched to any gene: 7. The CDR3 contains 15 residues. DNA for the CDR3: TGTGCCAGCAGGACTAGCGGGGGTTCTTTGGATACGCAGTATTTT. It codes for CASRTSGGSLDTQYF. The entire variable domain, with the rest obtained from reference TRBV11-2 and TRBJ2-3, is as follows: EAGVAQSPRYKIIEKRQSVAFWCNPISGHATLYWYQQILGQGPKLLIQFQNNGVVDDSQLPKDRFSAERLKGVDSTLKIQPAKLEDSAVYLCASRTSGGSLDTQYFGPGTRLTVL.

The chain carries TRBV27 and TRBJ1-1, with D maybe TRBD1 (6 bases). CDR3 length: 14 residues. Trimming shortened V by 1 base and J by 5 bases, and 11 bases separated the two germline ends. Germline V lookup: CDR1 MNHEY, CDR2 SMNVEV (reference sequence). The DNA for the CDR3 is TGTGCCAGCAGTTTATATTGGGGGCGAACTGAAGCTTTCTTT. This translates into CASSLYWGRTEAFF.

V and J are TRBV13 and TRBJ2-3, with D hard to call. V shed 5 bases and J shed 4 bases, with 10 bases lying between them. Germline assignment: CDR1 PRHDT and CDR2 FYEKMQ (reference sequence). This CDR3 has 13 residues. The CDR3 loop reads CASSPPAADTQYF. The CDR3 DNA is TGTGCCAGCAGCCCTCCTGCAGCAGATACGCAGTATTTT.

The chain is built from TRBV6-5 and TRBJ2-7; 11 bases are shared with TRBD2. Germline CDR1 and CDR2: MNHEY and SVGAGI. The ends lost 4 bases at V and 4 bases at J; junction bases unmatched: 6. This CDR3 is 15 amino acids long. CDR3 nucleotides: TGTGCCAGCAGTTGGACACTAGCGGGAGAATACGAGCAGTACGTC. Translated, it gives CASSWTLAGEYEQYV.

The chain links TRBV27 to TRBJ1-6; D gene uncertain. CDR1 MNHEY and CDR2 SMNVEV come from the germline V gene (reference sequence). V dropped 5 bases and J dropped 7 bases, with 9 bases sitting between them. CDR3 length: 13 residues. The CDR3 bases are TGTGCCAGCAGTCCTACGAGGAATTCACCCCTCCACTTT. Translating gives CASSPTRNSPLHF.

The chain has TRBV4-1 and TRBJ2-1, with a possible D match to TRBD2 (6 bases). V was trimmed by 4 bases and J by 0 bases, leaving 13 bases between them. CDR1 and CDR2 (germline): MGHRA, YSYEKL. This CDR3 contains 16 residues. CDR3 protein: CASSPRGTNSYNEQFF. In nucleotides, the CDR3 is TGCGCCAGCAGCCCCCGGGGGACCAACTCCTACAATGAGCAGTTCTTC.

The J gene is TRBJ2-1, the V gene TRBV5-4, with TRBD2 identical over 11 bases. The CDR3 loop spans 13 amino acids. V gave up 4 bases and J gave up 10 bases; unmatched junction bases: 4. CDR1 and CDR2 from the germline V gene are SGHNT and YYREEE (reference sequence). CDR3 sequence (DNA): TGTGCCAGCAGCACCGGGACTAGCGGCGAGCAGTTCTTC. It translates to CASSTGTSGEQFF.

The chain is built from TRBV7-6 and TRBJ1-2; TRBD1 matches at 10 bases. Trimming took 1 base from V and 6 from J; bases not matched to a gene: 11. Germline CDR1 SGHVS, CDR2 FNYEAQ. The CDR3 is 17 residues long. As DNA, the CDR3 is TGTGCCAGCAGCTTAGTGGCCCCTCCCGGGACAGGGGATGGCTACACCTTC. Protein: CASSLVAPPGTGDGYTF. Using reference TRBV7-6 and TRBJ1-2 for the parts outside the CDR3, the full variable domain is GAGVSQSPRYKVTKRGQDVALRCDPISGHVSLYWYRQALGQGPEFLTYFNYEAQQDKSGLPNDRFSAERPEGSISTLTIQRTEQRDSAMYRCASSLVAPPGTGDGYTFGSGTRLTVV.

This chain uses TRBV7-9 with TRBJ2-1, with 11 nucleotides matching TRBD2. The V gene end was trimmed by 4 bases and the J gene end by 9 bases; junction bases not matched to a gene: 11. The length of the CDR3 is 16 residues. Germline V gives CDR1 SEHNR, CDR2 FQNEAQ (reference sequence). The CDR3 DNA is TGTGCCAGCAGCTCTATAGCGACTAGCGGGGTACGTGAGCAGTTCTTC. Protein product: CASSSIATSGVREQFF.

The J gene is TRBJ2-1, the V gene TRBV5-1; 12 bases agree with TRBD2. Germline V gene data show CDR1 as SGHRS and CDR2 as YFSETQ. The V segment lost 1 base and the J segment 6 bases; nucleotides outside the gene matches: 8. This CDR3 spans 17 amino acids. The CDR3 loop reads CASSLRLAGGRGNEQFF. The CDR3, as DNA: TGCGCCAGCAGCTTGCGGCTAGCGGGGGGGCGAGGCAATGAGCAGTTCTTC.

The J gene is TRBJ1-2, the V gene TRBV27; TRBD1 agrees at 8 bases. The CDR3 consists of 14 residues. V shed 5 bases, J shed 4 bases, and the junction held 6 bases outside the gene matches. Looked up from germline, CDR1 is MNHEY and CDR2 is SMNVEV (reference sequence). CDR3 DNA sequence: TGTGCCAGCAGTCCCCGGACAGGGAGCTATGGCTACACCTTC. Translated, it gives CASSPRTGSYGYTF.

The chain joins TRBV5-8 to TRBJ2-6; a possible D gene is TRBD1 (5 bases). V lost 0 bases and J 0 bases, leaving 7 bases between the germline ends. CDR3 length equals 16 residues. Germline CDR1 is SGHTS and CDR2 is YDEGEE. CDR3 nucleotides: TGTGCCAGCAGCTTGGGGGGCCGCTCTGGGGCCAACGTCCTGACTTTC. Protein: CASSLGGRSGANVLTF.

The chain is built from TRBV7-9 and TRBJ1-4, with a possible D match to TRBD1 (6 bases). CDR1 SEHNR and CDR2 FQNEAQ come from the germline V gene (reference sequence). The CDR3 has 16 amino acids. The V end was cut by 2 bases, the J end by 3 bases, with 13 bases between. CDR3 bases: TGTGCCAGCAGCTTAAGTAGAGACAGGCCTAATGAAAAACTGTTTTTT. Protein product: CASSLSRDRPNEKLFF.

The chain is built from TRBV28 and TRBJ2-2, with a tentative D call TRBD1 (5 bases). Germline V lookup: CDR1 MDHEN, CDR2 SYDVKM. Trimming stripped 4 bases from V and 5 bases from J, with 20 bases between. The length of the CDR3 is 17 residues. The DNA for the CDR3 is TGTGCCAGCAGTTACCGCTCAGGGAAAATCGGGACCGGGGAGCTGTTTTTT. It is translated as CASSYRSGKIGTGELFF.

The chain employs TRBV28 and TRBJ1-2; no clear D. The CDR3 is 15 residues long. V dropped 2 bases and J dropped 2 bases, with 12 bases sitting between them. Germline V lookup: CDR1 MDHEN, CDR2 SYDVKM. The CDR3 spells CASSLESEANYGYTF. In DNA form, the CDR3 reads TGTGCCAGCAGTTTAGAATCAGAGGCCAACTATGGCTACACCTTC.

V is TRBV28 and J is TRBJ2-7; 10 bases are shared with TRBD2. Looked up from germline, CDR1 is MDHEN and CDR2 is SYDVKM. With 3 bases clipped from V and 5 bases from J, the junction kept 7 bases outside the gene matches. The CDR3 has 15 residues. CDR3 nucleotide sequence: TGTGCCAGCAGTTTGAGCGGGGGGGCATCTAACGAGCAGTACGTC. Its protein is CASSLSGGASNEQYV.

The chain links TRBV30 to TRBJ1-1; TRBD1 might be the D (5 bases). Between the trimmed V and J ends, which lost 3 bases and 1 base, there was a span of 18 bases. Germline V gives CDR1 GTSNPN, CDR2 SVGIG (reference sequence). The CDR3 totals 16 residues. The DNA of the CDR3 is TGTGCCTGGAGCGGACACCCTCGGGTTAGGAACACTGAAGCTTTCTTT. It is translated as CAWSGHPRVRNTEAFF.